The subject of this entry is one TCR beta chain. Its antigen specificity is not known. There are no base qualities to consult, and no much larger clone falls within one base. This sample is part of a study of cytomegalovirus exposure and HLA in healthy donors (TCRdb year 2017). With respect to the entire study: An earlier analysis of some 600 of the donors reported around 280 Gb of sequence data and 95 million to 120 million unique TCR beta sequences obtained from some 170 million T cells. An earlier analysis of several hundred of the donors used high-throughput TCR beta sequencing to judge whether each TCR beta V gene segment behaved as functional or pseudogenic. The number of donors typed differed by locus, with roughly 629-640 for A, B, C, DRB1 and DQB1, over 500 for DQA1, 600 to 610 for DPA1, and 472 for DPB1. All discovery cohort repertoires had been generated using a single sequencing platform. The genetic ancestry cluster associated with self-reported Caucasian donors included around 76% of the roughly 400 genotyped donors. Among about 400 genotyped donors of the cohort, an average of about 220,000 unique TCR beta nucleotide sequences was sequenced per donor, of which roughly 18% were non-productive. In the later analysis, no new phenotypic data were used to find candidate immune exposures; instead, reliance was placed on TCR beta sequences and their occurrence across donors. Several DR-DQ haplotypes were handled as single units for association and clustering because linkage in the cohort was strong. Class I and class II HLA loci were covered by the typing at four-digit resolution. In a later genetic analysis, genome-wide SNP genotypes for about 65% of the roughly 700 donors were used, and that subset was treated as a discovery cohort. The study profiled the T cell repertoires of 666 subjects by immunosequencing and related them to cytomegalovirus serostatus. Besides the first cohort of 550 to 750 subjects, a separate validation cohort made up of 120 different subjects was used. High-throughput TCR immunosequencing, statistical association of individual TCRs with disease status, and machine learning were combined to predict cytomegalovirus infection status. The study was designed to test whether signatures of past pathogen exposure could be identified by cataloging public T cell receptors. Around 320 gigabases of sequencing data and tens of millions of unique TCR sequences were included in an early release covering about 700 HLA-typed donors. Donor age, sex, ethnicity and CMV serostatus were collected together with the repertoire data. To study patterns of TCR occurrence, a later analysis re-analyzed previously published TCR beta repertoires from 550 to 800 donors and added high-resolution HLA genotyping.

What the work shows at the level of the full study, not this receptor alone: In a later analysis, HLA-associated TCR beta chains were found to be more clonally expanded and to have lower generation probabilities than equally common non-associated chains. This cohort had only TCR beta chains sequenced, and the lack of alpha or paired-chain data limited which features could be detected. Across donors, most TCR sequences were observed very rarely, whereas some public TCRs were present in many individuals. For the cohort, immune exposure information was limited to CMV serostatus. The study gave a list of some 150 TCR beta chains associated with cytomegalovirus. A few of the identified cytomegalovirus-associated TCR beta chains were confirmed in vitro to be specific for cytomegalovirus antigens. The presence/absence analyses assumed that sequencing depth was roughly uniform across donors, and that assumption may not be true. A further reported finding was that TCR beta sequences accurately predicted the HLA-A and HLA-B alleles for most subjects in the first cohort. In a later analysis, several top co-occurrence clusters were reported to appear linked to parvovirus B19, influenza, CMV and Epstein-Barr virus. Linkage disequilibrium might explain the correlated functional status among segregating V segments, but an unknown experimental factor could not be ruled out. Approximately 16 rarely observed V segments, including chromosome 9 orphons, were excluded from the earlier analysis of 550 to 700 of the donors because counts were too low. In a later analysis, the rate of TCR association differed among HLA loci, with DRB1 alleles having the most associated TCRs and HLA-C alleles having the fewest. In a later genetic analysis, a missense DCLRE1C variant was associated with V-gene and J-gene trimming of TCR beta chains, and the association was replicated in an independent cohort. Strong co-occurrence of HLA alleles, especially DR and DQ, made assigning TCR associations to individual alleles difficult. The sequencing pipeline was judged likely to have produced a cluster of highly shared sequence variants as a technical artifact. Compared with the 666-donor mean, donors in an Asian-associated ancestry cluster had fewer N-insertions in productive TCRs, according to a later genetic analysis. Because HLA typing was missing for some donors at each locus, association tests included only the typed subset. According to the authors, the approach could potentially be generalized to other disease states and immunological phenotypes. The classifier was reported to diagnose cytomegalovirus status with high specificity and sensitivity in both the original cohort and the validation cohort. Specific HLA alleles were associated with 15,000 to 20,000 TCR beta sequences at a false discovery rate of 0.05 in a later analysis. In an earlier analysis of 587 of the donors, most TCR beta V segments appeared in productive rearrangements about 87% or about 30% of the time, broadly matching IMGT annotations. A later analysis found that most CMV-associated TCR beta chains appeared HLA-restricted, with HLA associations seemingly driven largely by CMV exposure.

Library preparation employed the immunoSEQ multiplex PCR assay. A mixture of 60 forward primers for TCR Vbeta segments and 13 reverse primers for TCR Jbeta segments was used in the multiplex PCR. Amplification of the CDR3 region of rearranged TCR beta genes was performed with a multiplex PCR assay on genomic DNA. On the Illumina HiSeq System, the amplified TCR beta libraries were sequenced as 87-base-pair reads. The published analysis was carried out like this. In a later analysis, tens of millions of unique TCR beta chains were counted across the approximately 620 repertoires, and around 10 million of these chains were shared by at least two donors. A nearest-neighbor algorithm error-corrected the raw reads and collapsed the reads into unique sequences, merging closely related sequences to remove PCR and sequencing errors. CDR3 sequences were aligned to IMGT reference sequences to assign V, D and J gene segments. For a sequence to be retained, at least a six-nucleotide match to both a V gene segment and a J gene segment was required. Rearrangements were classified as productive when the CDR3 lacked stop codons and remained in frame with V and J, and all other rearrangements were classified as non-productive. CDR3 was defined by IMGT convention, running from the second conserved V-encoded cysteine to the conserved J-encoded phenylalanine. Sequences without an unambiguous match to a single V gene segment were excluded from the earlier analysis of almost 600 of the donors. An earlier analysis of several hundred of the donors classified V segments as functional when productive rearrangements were above 56.7% and as segregating when the standard deviation between donors was above 5%. A statistical classification framework was developed to diagnose cytomegalovirus status using the catalog of TCR beta chain sequences. V and J gene assignment, in a later analysis, came from comparing TCR nucleotide sequences with IMGT/GENE-DB human TR gene sequences. In a later analysis, CDR3 sequences and most-parsimonious VDJ recombination scenarios were assigned using the TCRdist pipeline. A later analysis defined each TCR beta chain by its CDR3 amino acid sequence plus V-gene family, and excluded reads lacking a unique V-gene family. As a way to deal with suspected cross-contamination and a sequencing artifact, a later analysis dropped 500 to 700 nucleotide sequences that were highly shared and had low generation probability. For each public chain, a later analysis derived a clonal expansion index from normalized ranks of inferred template counts within each repertoire. In a later analysis, generation probabilities were computed with a VDJ recombination model fitted to out-of-frame rearrangements, and the resulting probabilities were checked against IGoR. Hypergeometric tests were used in a later analysis to score TCR-TCR, TCR-HLA and TCR-CMV co-occurrence, with a repertoire-size bias correction applied to the TCR pairs. False discovery rates were estimated in a later analysis by permuting HLA or CMV assignments 20 times. In a later analysis, co-occurring TCRs were grouped with DBSCAN, and TCRdist sequence similarity was added when clustering was performed within HLA-allele-positive subsets. Repertoires with fewer than 30,000 or more than 120,000 public chains, plus five repertoires with anomalous nucleotide sharing, were excluded from co-occurrence clustering. The clones in this table, taken by TCRdb from immuneACCESS, are in-frame only. Not every clone is retained; where verified, under half of the shortfall comes from an unresolved V gene, and the cause of the rest is unknown. V and J calls and clone size follow that table, whereas D and trimming were derived from the DNA. The sample yields about 96,000 clones; approximately 72% were counted once. The top ten constitute roughly an eighth of the sample.

The cohort comprised 550 to 700 healthy bone marrow donors. Cohort members were all nominally healthy when sampled, although unrecorded immune exposures were likely present. The donor tested CMV seropositive and was one of the 289 seropositive cohort members. A peripheral blood sample was provided by each donor, and peripheral blood mononuclear cells were used for TCR beta sequencing. Genomic DNA was extracted from the blood cell samples with the Qiagen DNeasy Blood Extraction Kit. Material for sequencing was PBMCs. The TCR originated in a woman in her 70s in good health and CMV-seropositive.

CDR3 sequence: CASSFRDYEQYF. The nucleotides read TGTGCCAGCAGCTTTCGAGACTACGAGCAGTACTTC. Recombination linked TRBV5-6 to TRBJ2-5; no D gene call is confident. The J call may be faulty, since TRBJ2-7 better matches the DNA end. Per the germline V gene, SGHDT is the CDR1 and YYEEEE is the CDR2. Taken from cysteine to phenylalanine, the CDR3 has 12 residues. Kept here is only the CDR3 DNA, which spans 36 bases and is read in frame from base 1.